Each of the 14 T cell receptor beta chains below was sequenced from the same sample in a study of T cell responses to AZD1222 COVID-19 vaccine. TCRdb's table, derived via immunoSEQ multiplex PCR, lists solely in-frame clones and lacks some. The repertoire consists of about 210,000 clones, with approximately 94% occurring once and the leading ten covering around 1.5%. The specimen comprised peripheral blood, sampled 28 days after the second dose of the MenACWY control vaccine. All receptors come from an adult who received the MenACWY meningococcal vaccine as a control.

The chain has TRBV5-1 and TRBJ2-3; maybe TRBD2 (5 bases). Trimming removed 6 bases at V and 5 bases at J, with 13 bases between. The CDR3 totals 13 residues. The germline V gene has CDR1 SGHRS and CDR2 YFSETQ. The DNA of the CDR3 is TGCGCCAGCATCCCTGACGGGGAAGATACGCAGTATTTT. Its protein is CASIPDGEDTQYF.

This clone was recorded only once. This rearrangement joins TRBV5-4 to TRBJ1-2; D possibly corresponds to TRBD1 (6 bases). Trimming took off 2 bases at V and 2 bases at J, with 13 bases between the two ends. The CDR3 has 15 residues. The germline gives CDR1 SGHNT, CDR2 YYREEE (reference sequence). In DNA form, the CDR3 reads TGTGCCAGCAGCTTAGGGGGGGTAGTCAACTATGGCTACACCTTC. It codes for CASSLGGVVNYGYTF.

The chain links TRBV5-1 to TRBJ2-7, with 8 positions matching TRBD1. With 0 bases clipped from V and 6 bases from J, the junction kept 11 bases outside the gene matches. From germline, CDR1 is SGHRS and CDR2 YFSETQ. CDR3 length: 16 amino acids. CDR3 nucleotides: TGCGCCAGCAGCTTGGAACCGGGTGACAGGGGCGGCGAGCAGTACTTC. Its protein is CASSLEPGDRGGEQYF.

The chain couples TRBV30 to TRBJ1-6; TRBD1 is a possible D gene (5 bases). Looked up from germline, CDR1 is GTSNPN and CDR2 is SVGIG (reference sequence). V was clipped by 3 bases and J by 4 bases, with 7 bases between them. This CDR3 is built from 13 residues. This CDR3 reads CAWRAGYNSPLHF. The CDR3 DNA follows: TGTGCCTGGAGGGCAGGGTATAATTCACCCCTCCACTTT.

The chain couples TRBV9 to TRBJ1-4; D gene unclear. The germline V gene has CDR1 SGDLS and CDR2 YYNGEE. The CDR3 is 15 residues long. Trimming took 3 bases from V and 0 from J, leaving 9 bases between them. The CDR3 region is CASSGGGATNEKLFF. The CDR3, as DNA: TGTGCCAGCAGCGGGGGTGGGGCAACTAATGAAAAACTGTTTTTT.

CDR3 coding DNA: TGTGCCAGCAGTCGACAACGAACCAACACTCAAAACATTCAGTACTTC. Translating gives CASSRQRTNTQNIQYF. This chain connects TRBV4-2 to TRBJ2-4; D call uncertain. CDR3 length: 16 residues. Germline V lookup: CDR1 LGHNA, CDR2 YNFKEQ. V was pared by 6 bases and J by 5 bases, with 20 bases between.

J is TRBJ2-1 and V is TRBV6-4; a possible D gene is TRBD1 (5 bases). The CDR3 extends over 14 amino acids. Germline V lookup: CDR1 MRHNA, CDR2 SNTAGT. The V end lost 4 bases, the J end lost 3 bases, and 10 bases lay between the germline ends. The CDR3 loop is CASSADDSYNEQFF. DNA for the CDR3: TGTGCCAGCAGTGCCGACGACAGCTACAATGAGCAGTTCTTC.

This clone was recorded once. The chain couples TRBV3-1 (or the pseudogene TRBV3-2) to TRBJ1-4, with unresolved D. The V gene lost 0 bases and the J gene lost 10 bases, with 18 bases spanning the gap. Germline-derived CDR1 and CDR2 are LGHDT and YNNKEL (reference sequence). The CDR3 runs 16 residues. CDR3 coding DNA: TGTGCCAGCAGCCAAGATCAGGTTGGCACCGGCGGAAAACTGTTTTTT. This encodes CASSQDQVGTGGKLFF.

In regard to this clone: The sample holds other DNA sequences that translate to the same CDR3. The CDR3 DNA reads as TGTGCCAGCAGCTTGGACTCCTACGAGCAGTACTTC. It translates to CASSLDSYEQYF. The chain employs TRBV12-3 or TRBV12-4 and TRBJ2-7; no definite D call. V lost 6 bases, J lost 0 bases, and 6 bases lay in between. CDR3 length: 12 residues.

The chain employs TRBV6-5 and TRBJ2-6; 8 bases are shared with TRBD1. Germline assignment: CDR1 MNHEY and CDR2 SVGAGI. V gave up 5 bases and J gave up 4 bases; unmatched junction bases: 7. The CDR3 has 16 residues. The CDR3: CASSHFRGPGANVLTF. CDR3 coding DNA: TGTGCCAGCAGTCACTTCAGGGGGCCCGGGGCCAACGTCCTGACTTTC.

The chain uses TRBV6-2 or TRBV6-3 and TRBJ2-1; TRBD1 is a possible D gene (5 bases). CDR3 size: 16 residues. V was trimmed by 2 bases and J by 9 bases, leaving 20 bases between them. The germline CDR1 and CDR2 sequences are MNHEY and SVGEGT. The CDR3 region is CASSYGKGFRDVEQFF. CDR3 DNA: TGTGCCAGCAGTTACGGGAAGGGGTTCAGGGATGTTGAGCAGTTCTTC.

This clone was counted once. The CDR3 here is CATNRGTAIGNEQFF. The CDR3 DNA follows: TGTGCCACCAATCGCGGGACAGCTATAGGCAATGAGCAGTTCTTC. This sequence joins TRBV10-3 and TRBJ2-1; D might be TRBD1 (7 bases). Germline CDR1 reads ENHRY; CDR2 reads SYGVKD. The CDR3 is 15 amino acids. V dropped 10 bases and J dropped 6 bases, with 22 bases sitting between them.

The gene calls are TRBV28 and TRBJ1-1; D unresolved. CDR1 is MDHEN and CDR2 is SYDVKM in the germline V gene. The CDR3 length is 17 residues. V lost 2 bases to trimming and J lost 1 base, with 17 bases between them. CDR3 amino acids: CASSLRRTPGRNTEAFF. DNA of the CDR3: TGTGCCAGCAGTTTACGCCGGACTCCGGGGAGGAACACTGAAGCTTTCTTT.

The chain couples TRBV3-1 (or the pseudogene TRBV3-2) to TRBJ2-7, with D hard to call. Germline CDR1 reads LGHDT; CDR2 reads YNNKEL (reference sequence). CDR3 length: 14 amino acids. Trimming left V 1 base short and J 0 bases short, with 7 bases between. This CDR3 is CASSQVDGSYEQYF. The CDR3 DNA sequence: TGTGCCAGCAGCCAAGTCGACGGCTCCTACGAGCAGTACTTC.